This is a list of T cell receptor beta chains from one sample in a study of cytomegalovirus exposure and HLA in healthy donors. Sequencing was performed with immunoSEQ multiplex PCR; in TCRdb, only in-frame clones are kept and a portion is missing. The data hold some 130,000 clones, with 89% observed a single time. Sequencing used PBMCs. The receptors were sampled from a young woman in good health and CMV-seronegative. Each CDR3 is given with its conserved first and last residue.

V gene: TRBV7-9
J gene: TRBJ1-2
CDR3 protein: CAGKGASGYTF

V gene: TRBV10-1
J gene: TRBJ1-1
CDR3 protein: CASSDRTYTEAFF

V gene: TRBV10-3
J gene: TRBJ1-6
CDR3 protein: CAISELGQGLNSPLHF

V gene: TRBV10-1
J gene: TRBJ1-3
CDR3 protein: CASSESETGGQSEATNTIYF

V gene: TRBV19
J gene: TRBJ1-1
CDR3 protein: CASSISGGANTEAFF

V gene: TRBV5-5
J gene: TRBJ1-1
CDR3 protein: CASSLGTRDFF

V gene: TRBV2
J gene: TRBJ1-5
CDR3 protein: CASSEATGVDQPQHF

V gene: TRBV7-2
J gene: TRBJ1-5
CDR3 protein: CASSAGQGWWQPQHF

V gene: TRBV6-5
J gene: TRBJ2-1
CDR3 protein: CASSYLASGNNEQFF

V gene: TRBV5-1
J gene: TRBJ2-5
CDR3 protein: CASSFGLAGGLETQYF

V gene: TRBV6-1
J gene: TRBJ1-5
CDR3 protein: CASSDLGTGSGQPQHF

V gene: TRBV29-1
J gene: TRBJ2-7
CDR3 protein: CSVRQAYEQYF

V gene: TRBV2
J gene: TRBJ1-2
CDR3 protein: CASSFTGGDYYGYTF

V gene: TRBV6-1
J gene: TRBJ2-1
CDR3 protein: CASMRTGIGEQFF

V gene: TRBV4-2
J gene: TRBJ2-7
CDR3 protein: CASSQERTRKKPLYF

V gene: TRBV10-3
J gene: TRBJ1-1
CDR3 protein: CAISEQRGGNTEAFF

V gene: TRBV2
J gene: TRBJ2-1
CDR3 protein: CASSDFSGGGANEQFF

V gene: TRBV4-1
J gene: TRBJ2-1
CDR3 protein: CASSQDFKNSYNEQFF

V gene: TRBV5-4
J gene: TRBJ2-1
CDR3 protein: CASSLWDRGYNEQFF

V gene: TRBV6-5
J gene: TRBJ2-4
CDR3 protein: CASSYAARGKNIQYF

V gene: TRBV25-1
J gene: TRBJ2-3
CDR3 protein: CASSPSGGRTLITDTQYF

V gene: TRBV5-1
J gene: TRBJ2-2
CDR3 protein: CASSLEYRAGELFF

V gene: TRBV5-6
J gene: TRBJ2-1
CDR3 protein: CASSRGQGSYNEQFF

V gene: TRBV7-9
J gene: TRBJ2-1
CDR3 protein: CASSAGLALDNEQFF

V gene: TRBV5-1
J gene: TRBJ2-7
CDR3 protein: CASSSGQGSYEQYF

V gene: TRBV10-2
J gene: TRBJ1-6
CDR3 protein: CASSDAGAYNSPLHF

V gene: TRBV19
J gene: TRBJ1-1
CDR3 protein: CASRREWTGEAEAFF

V gene: TRBV6-6
J gene: TRBJ1-2
CDR3 protein: CASRGTGENYGYTF

V gene: TRBV7-9
J gene: TRBJ1-6
CDR3 protein: CASSLGGGRTMDSPLHF

V gene: TRBV6-6
J gene: TRBJ1-1
CDR3 protein: CASRPLRTGMNTEAFF

V gene: TRBV18
J gene: TRBJ2-6
CDR3 protein: CASSPRTGAGANVLTF

V gene: TRBV5-1
J gene: TRBJ2-1
CDR3 protein: CASNPRAGVVNEQFF

V gene: TRBV7-3
J gene: TRBJ2-2
CDR3 protein: CASSFRVTGELFF

V gene: TRBV9
J gene: TRBJ1-6
CDR3 protein: CASSVSSYNSPLHF

V gene: TRBV5-4
J gene: TRBJ1-1
CDR3 protein: CASSTEKYTEAFF

V gene: TRBV2
J gene: TRBJ1-4
CDR3 protein: CASSPVEREKLFF

V gene: TRBV7-8
J gene: TRBJ1-6
CDR3 protein: CASSLAMGQGFSPLHF

V gene: TRBV5-1
J gene: TRBJ1-1
CDR3 protein: CASSLENVEGTAFF

V gene: TRBV15
J gene: TRBJ1-1
CDR3 protein: CATSRPAGVPYTEAFF

V gene: TRBV11-2
J gene: TRBJ2-3
CDR3 protein: CASSLMVGRAYTDTQYF

V gene: TRBV27
J gene: TRBJ2-7
CDR3 protein: CASSLSGQGAEQYF

V gene: TRBV27
J gene: TRBJ2-3
CDR3 protein: CASSLQPRGSTDTQYF